Described below is a single T cell receptor beta chain sequence and its context. Its antigen remains unknown. The sample originates from a study of T cell responses to AZD1222 COVID-19 vaccine. Study results and limitations: Nearly half of the spike-specific TCRs reportedly recognize variant regions that carry no mutations. Repertoires were collected only later (after the peak T cell response had occurred).

Trimming stripped 8 bases from V and 7 bases from J, with 15 bases between. CDR3 length: 13 residues. This table comes from immunoSEQ multiplex PCR, and its TCRdb copy is limited to in-frame clones, with some not included. The data show roughly 120,000 clones, approximately 90% seen once. Sequencing was performed on peripheral blood, taken 28 days after the second AZD1222 dose. The receptor was derived from an adult who received the AZD1222 COVID-19 vaccine. The genes are TRBV12-3 or TRBV12-4 and TRBJ1-5; D might be TRBD1 (6 bases). The CDR3, as DNA: TGTGCCAGCCTCCAGGGCGGACAGCAGCCCCAGCATTTT. Translated: CASLQGGQQPQHF.